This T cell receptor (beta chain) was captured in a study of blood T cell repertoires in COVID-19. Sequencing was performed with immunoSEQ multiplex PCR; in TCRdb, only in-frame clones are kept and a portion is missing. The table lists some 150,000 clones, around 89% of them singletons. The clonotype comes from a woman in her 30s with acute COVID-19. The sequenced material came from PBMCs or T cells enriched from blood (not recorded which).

As DNA, the CDR3 is TGTGCCAGCAGTTACAGGGAGAGCAATCAGCCCCAGCATTTT. Amino acids: CASSYRESNQPQHF. The rearrangement uses TRBV27 and TRBJ1-5; D is perhaps TRBD1 (6 bases). The CDR3 is made up of 14 amino acids. The V gene's germline CDR1 is MNHEY and CDR2 SMNVEV (reference sequence). V was cut by 4 bases and J by 1 base, with 8 bases left in between.